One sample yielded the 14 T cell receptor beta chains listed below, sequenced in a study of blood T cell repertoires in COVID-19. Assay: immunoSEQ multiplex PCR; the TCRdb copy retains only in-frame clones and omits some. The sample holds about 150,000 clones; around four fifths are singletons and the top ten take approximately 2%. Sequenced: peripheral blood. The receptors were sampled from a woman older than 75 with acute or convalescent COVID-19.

The DNA of the CDR3 is TGTGCCAGTACCTCTACAGGGAACTATGGCTACACCTTC. It yields the protein CASTSTGNYGYTF. The chain combines TRBV19 with TRBJ1-2; D is possibly TRBD1 (6 bases). V shed 7 bases and J shed 2 bases, with 11 bases lying between them. The CDR3 covers 13 residues. Germline loops: CDR1 LNHDA, CDR2 SQIVND (reference sequence).

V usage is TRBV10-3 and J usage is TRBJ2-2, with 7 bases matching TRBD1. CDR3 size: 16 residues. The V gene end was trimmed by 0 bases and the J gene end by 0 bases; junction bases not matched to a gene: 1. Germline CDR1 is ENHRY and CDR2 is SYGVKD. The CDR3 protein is CAISESGQSNTGELFF. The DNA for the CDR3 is TGTGCCATCAGTGAGTCGGGACAGTCGAACACCGGGGAGCTGTTTTTT.

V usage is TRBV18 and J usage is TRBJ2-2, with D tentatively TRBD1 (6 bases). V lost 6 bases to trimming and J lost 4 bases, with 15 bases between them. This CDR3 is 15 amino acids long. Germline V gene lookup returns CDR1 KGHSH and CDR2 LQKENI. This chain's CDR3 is CASSKTQGRTGELFF. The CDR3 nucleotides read TGTGCCAGCTCTAAAACTCAGGGGCGCACCGGGGAGCTGTTTTTT.

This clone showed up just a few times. The CDR3 sequence: CASSVVGTSGDEQFF. CDR3 nucleotides: TGTGCCAGCAGCGTAGTGGGGACTAGCGGCGATGAGCAGTTCTTC. V is TRBV9 and J is TRBJ2-1; 11 bases agree with TRBD2. Germline CDR1 and CDR2: SGDLS and YYNGEE. The CDR3 contains 15 residues. V trimming: 0 bases; J trimming: 8 bases; junction bases outside the gene matches: 4. Full variable domain (rest looked up from reference TRBV9 and TRBJ2-1): DSGVTQTPKHLITATGQRVTLRCSPRSGDLSVYWYQQSLDQGLQFLIQYYNGEERAKGNILERFSAQQFPDLHSELNLSSLELGDSALYFCASSVVGTSGDEQFFGPGTRLTVL.

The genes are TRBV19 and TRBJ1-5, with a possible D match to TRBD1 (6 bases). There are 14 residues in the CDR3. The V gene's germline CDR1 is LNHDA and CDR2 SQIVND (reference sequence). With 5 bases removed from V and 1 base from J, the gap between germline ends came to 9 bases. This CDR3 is CASSLGQSNQPQHF. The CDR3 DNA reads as TGTGCCAGTAGTCTAGGACAGAGCAATCAGCCCCAGCATTTT. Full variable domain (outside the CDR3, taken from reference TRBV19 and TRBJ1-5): DGGITQSPKYLFRKEGQNVTLSCEQNLNHDAMYWYRQDPGQGLRLIYYSQIVNDFQKGDIAEGYSVSREKKESFPLTVTSAQKNPTAFYLCASSLGQSNQPQHFGDGTRLSIL.

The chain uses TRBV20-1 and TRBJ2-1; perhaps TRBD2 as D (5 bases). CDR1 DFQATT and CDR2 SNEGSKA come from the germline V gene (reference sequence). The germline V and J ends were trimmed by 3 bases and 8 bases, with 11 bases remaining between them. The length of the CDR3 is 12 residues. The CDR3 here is CSASLGVDEQFF. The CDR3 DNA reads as TGCAGTGCTAGTCTCGGGGTCGATGAGCAGTTCTTC.

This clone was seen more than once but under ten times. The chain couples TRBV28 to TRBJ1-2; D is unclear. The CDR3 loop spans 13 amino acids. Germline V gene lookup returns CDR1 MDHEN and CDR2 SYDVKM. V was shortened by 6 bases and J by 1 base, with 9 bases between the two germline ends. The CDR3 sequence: CASSPRSNYGYTF. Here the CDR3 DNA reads TGTGCCAGCAGCCCCCGCAGTAACTATGGCTACACCTTC.

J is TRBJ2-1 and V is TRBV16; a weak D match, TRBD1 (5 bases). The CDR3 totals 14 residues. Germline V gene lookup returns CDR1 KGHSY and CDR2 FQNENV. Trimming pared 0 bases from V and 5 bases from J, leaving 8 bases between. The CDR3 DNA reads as TGTGCCAGCAGCCAATCCCGACAGAACAATGAGCAGTTCTTC. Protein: CASSQSRQNNEQFF.

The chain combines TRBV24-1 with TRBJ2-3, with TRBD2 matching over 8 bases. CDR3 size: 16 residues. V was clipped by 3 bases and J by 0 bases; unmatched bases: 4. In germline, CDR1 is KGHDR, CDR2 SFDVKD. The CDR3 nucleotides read TGTGCCACCAGTGATGTTAGCGGGACTAGCACAGATACGCAGTATTTT. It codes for CATSDVSGTSTDTQYF.

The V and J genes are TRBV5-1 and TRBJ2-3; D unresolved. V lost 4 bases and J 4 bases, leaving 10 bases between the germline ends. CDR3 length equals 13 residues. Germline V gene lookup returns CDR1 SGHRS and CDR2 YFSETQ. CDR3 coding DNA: TGCGCCAGCAGCCCGCAGTTTGCAGATACGCAGTATTTT. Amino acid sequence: CASSPQFADTQYF.

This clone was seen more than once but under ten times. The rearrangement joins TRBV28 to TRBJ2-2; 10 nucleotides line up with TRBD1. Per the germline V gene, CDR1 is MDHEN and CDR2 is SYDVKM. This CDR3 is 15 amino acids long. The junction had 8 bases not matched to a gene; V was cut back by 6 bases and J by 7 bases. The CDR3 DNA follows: TGTGCCAGCAGCCAAGGGACAGGGGAAATCGGGGAGCTGTTTTTT. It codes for CASSQGTGEIGELFF.

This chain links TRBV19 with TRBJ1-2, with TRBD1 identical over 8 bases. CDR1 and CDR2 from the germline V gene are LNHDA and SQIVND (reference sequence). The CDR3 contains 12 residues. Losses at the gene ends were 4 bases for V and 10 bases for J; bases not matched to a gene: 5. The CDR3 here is CASSSGQGDYTF. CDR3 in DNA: TGTGCCAGTAGTAGTGGACAGGGAGACTACACCTTC. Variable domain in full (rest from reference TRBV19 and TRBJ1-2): DGGITQSPKYLFRKEGQNVTLSCEQNLNHDAMYWYRQDPGQGLRLIYYSQIVNDFQKGDIAEGYSVSREKKESFPLTVTSAQKNPTAFYLCASSSGQGDYTFGSGTRLTVV.

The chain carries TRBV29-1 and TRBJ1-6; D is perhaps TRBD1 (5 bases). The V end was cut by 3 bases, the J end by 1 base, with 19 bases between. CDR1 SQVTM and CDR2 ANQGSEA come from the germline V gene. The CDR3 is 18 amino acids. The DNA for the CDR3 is TGCAGCGTTGATTGGGGGGGTAGGGTGTTTTCCTATAATTCACCCCTCCACTTT. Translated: CSVDWGGRVFSYNSPLHF. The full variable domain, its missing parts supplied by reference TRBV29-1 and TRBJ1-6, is SAVISQKPSRDICQRGTSLTIQCQVDSQVTMMFWYRQQPGQSLTLIATANQGSEATYESGFVIDKFPISRPNLTFSTLTVSNMSPEDSSIYLCSVDWGGRVFSYNSPLHFGNGTRLTVT.

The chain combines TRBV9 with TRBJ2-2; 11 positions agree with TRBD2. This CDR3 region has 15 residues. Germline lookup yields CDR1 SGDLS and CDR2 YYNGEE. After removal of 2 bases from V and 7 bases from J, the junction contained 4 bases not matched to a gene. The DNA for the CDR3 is TGTGCCAGCAGCGTTAGCGGGAGGGCCGGCGGGGAGCTGTTTTTT. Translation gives CASSVSGRAGGELFF. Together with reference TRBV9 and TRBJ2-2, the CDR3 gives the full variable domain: DSGVTQTPKHLITATGQRVTLRCSPRSGDLSVYWYQQSLDQGLQFLIQYYNGEERAKGNILERFSAQQFPDLHSELNLSSLELGDSALYFCASSVSGRAGGELFFGEGSRLTVL.